This TCR beta chain was sequenced for a study of blood T cells in healthy people across ages (dated by TCRdb to about 2015). Regarding the research as a whole: In model experiments, template switching captured roughly one uniquely barcoded TCR beta cDNA molecule for every two T cells. To track age-related changes in TCR beta repertoire diversity, the study relied on deep sequencing normalized with unique cDNA molecular identifiers. Donors were grouped into four age groups: young (average roughly 16 years), middle-aged (over 35), aged (around 60) and long-lived (over 80). To avoid experimental bias, donors of different ages were spread randomly across the sequencing lanes. Two additional independent replicas of 1 million unique cDNA reads from the same blood draw were analyzed for two donors (one aged 18 to 29 and one aged 80 or older).

Receptor libraries were prepared by 5' RACE. Instrument used: Illumina HiSeq 2500. A second PCR of about 7 to 12 cycles was performed with a sample-barcoded 5' primer and a J-beta primer mix. Each TCR beta cDNA molecule received a unique molecular identifier from a template-switch 5' adaptor carrying 12 random nucleotides. Each sample yielded at least 2.5 million CDR3-containing paired-end reads. First-strand cDNA was synthesized from all RNA with the Mint cDNA synthesis kit, primed by a TRBC-specific oligonucleotide. Following uracil-DNA glycosylase treatment, a first 18-cycle PCR with universal primers M1SS and BC2_uni_R was performed on all cDNA. Regarding the original processing steps: Each sample was normalized by randomly selecting 1 million high-quality reads, each carrying a distinct molecular identifier. Instead of being binned into consensus sequences, reads with shared molecular identifiers were discarded. MiTCR, run with a Q25 quality threshold and the strictest error-elimination algorithm, handled CDR3 identification, clonotype clustering and error correction. A nonparametric unseen species model with Euler transformation was used to estimate lower-bound total TCR beta diversity. The public reads were run again by TCRdb, first through fastp at Q25 and then through MiXCR, and only productive beta chains were kept. Each CDR3 protein gets just one entry, which takes the most common genes and DNA from the rows behind it. For this entry, the V and J calls and clone size follow TCRdb and not the study's own pipeline. The sample table contains 780,000 or so distinct CDR3 sequences; only one count was recorded for about 56% of them. The ten top clones hold about 26% of the sample.

Regarding this clonotype: Its antigen is not yet known. No base qualities exist here, and no much larger clone lies one base off it.

The donors were roughly 39 Caucasian individuals from Russia, aged roughly 6 to 100 years, who were systemically healthy. Around 9.9 milliliters of peripheral blood were collected from each donor into EDTA-treated Vacutainer tubes. PBMCs were isolated by Ficoll-Paque density-gradient centrifugation, with at least 6 million obtained per sample. Total RNA, at least 6 micrograms per sample, was extracted from PBMCs with Trizol reagent. The percentages of naive CD45RAhigh/CD27high T cells were determined by flow cytometry on a PBMC aliquot from every donor. Beyond this particular receptor, the publication reports: Because profiling used bulk unsorted PBMCs, naive and antigen-experienced compartments could not be compared conclusively. Total diversity estimates from one million sequenced T cells were considered lower bounds and underestimates. As age increased, observed TCR beta diversity per million T cells dropped in a roughly linear way, and a significant reduction was already evident by age around 41. The CMV infection status of donors was not known, potentially confounding age-related changes in expanded clonotypes. The long-lived group showed more naive CD4+ T cells, fewer expanded clones and increased TCR diversity than the aged group, suggesting age selection. The percentage of naive T cells measured by flow cytometry correlated strongly with observed TCR beta diversity.

V and J lose 2 bases and 5 bases, and a span of 15 bases separates them. CDR1 and CDR2, looked up from the germline V gene, are MDHEN and SYDVKM. Including cysteine and phenylalanine, the CDR3 has 15 amino acids. The CDR3 DNA has 45 bases and is translated from base 1. Sequencing was carried out using blood. This receptor was obtained from a man in his forties or fifties in good health. The chain uses TRBV28 and TRBJ2-5, with the D assignment possibly TRBD1 or TRBD2, given 5 matching bases for each. The CDR3 here reads CASSLGGRAWETQYF. The DNA is as follows: TGTGCCAGCAGTTTAGGAGGCAGGGCGTGGGAGACCCAGTACTTC. With all but the CDR3 taken from the reference TRBV28 and TRBJ2-5 genes, the full variable domain is: DVKVTQSSRYLVKRTGEKVFLECVQDMDHENMFWYRQDPGLGLRLIYFSYDVKMKEKGDIPEGYSVSREKKERFSLILESASTNQTSMYLCASSLGGRAWETQYFGPGTRLLVL.